This T cell receptor beta chain was obtained from a study of Graves' ophthalmopathy and Graves' hyperthyroidism. General study points: The model's ophthalmopathy progression predictions had about 69% sensitivity and less than 85% specificity.

This clonotype was recorded at least ten times. The antigen remains undetermined. Using RNA transcripts, the TCR beta CDR3 regions were amplified. First-round RT-PCR used HTBI primers; second-round multiplex PCR followed. Using its own MiXCR run on the multiplex PCR reads, TCRdb lists one record per CDR3 protein. Of some 410,000 distinct CDR3 sequences listed, 21% are singletons. V shed 4 bases and J shed 1 base, with 10 bases lying between them. From germline, CDR1 is KGHSY and CDR2 FQNENV. The length of the CDR3 is 14 residues. Stable hyperthyroidism meant no ophthalmopathy within 18 months of follow-up. Exclusion applied to patients with other autoimmune diseases, uncontrolled infections, pregnancy or lactation. Clinical symptoms and serum thyroxine were used for diagnosis; TRAb, thyroid ultrasound and orbital computed tomography were also relied on.

The chain carries TRBV16 and TRBJ1-1, with unresolved D. The source of this sequence is a woman under 30 with stable Graves' hyperthyroidism. The material sequenced was peripheral blood. For the CDR3, the DNA is TGTGCCAGCAGCCCATTCGCCAGGAACACTGAAGCTTTCTTT. Its protein is CASSPFARNTEAFF.